The rows below give T cell receptor beta chains drawn from one sample of a study of shared clonotypes between healthy human individuals. Method: immunoSEQ multiplex PCR; TCRdb's copy keeps in-frame clones and lacks some. The sample has roughly 2,000,000 clones, roughly 95% seen once. Sequences were obtained from naive CD8+ T cells from PBMCs. These receptors were taken from a man aged 18 to 29 in good health. Some clones in this sample may be carry-over from other donors' samples. CDR3s include the opening cysteine and the closing phenylalanine or tryptophan. Each record gives: J gene, clone size, D gene, V gene, CDR3 DNA, CDR3 protein. The D gene is left open where the match is weak. The listing skips clone size in some rows; elsewhere it reads once, few, many or a size class.

>TRBJ1-2|-|TRBD1|TRBV28
TGTGCCAGCAGCCTGACAGGGAGCGATGGCTACACCTTC
CASSLTGSDGYTF
>TRBJ2-7|-|-|TRBV11-2
TGTGCCAGCAGCTTAGTTCCGGGCTCCTACGAGCAGTACTTC
CASSLVPGSYEQYF
>TRBJ2-7|-|TRBD1|TRBV29-1
TGCAGCGTTGAAACAGGGGTCCCCTACGAGCAGTACTTC
CSVETGVPYEQYF
>TRBJ2-3|-|-|TRBV4-3
TGCGCCAGCAGCCAAACTACCCAGGGGCGTTTCCGTCGCACAGATACGCAGTATTTT
CASSQTTQGRFRRTDTQYF
>TRBJ2-2|-|TRBD2|TRBV5-1
TGCGCCAGCAGCTTGGAGCGGGAGAACACCGGGGAGCTGTTTTTT
CASSLERENTGELFF
>TRBJ2-3|-|TRBD2|TRBV27
TGTGCCAGCACCCTACTAGCGGGATCTAGCACAGATACGCAGTATTTT
CASTLLAGSSTDTQYF
>TRBJ2-7|-|TRBD2|TRBV2
TGTGCCAGCAGGGGACTAGCGGGTGCCTACGAGCAGTACTTC
CASRGLAGAYEQYF
>TRBJ2-3|-|-|TRBV9
TGTGCCAGCAGCGTAGAAAAAAGCACAGATACGCAGTATTTT
CASSVEKSTDTQYF
>TRBJ1-2|-|-|TRBV13
TGTGCCAGCAGCTTACGGGGGGCCTCCGGTGGCTACACCTTC
CASSLRGASGGYTF
>TRBJ1-2|-|-|TRBV27
TGTGCCAGCAGCCCCGGGACTCGTCGTGGCTACACCTTC
CASSPGTRRGYTF
>TRBJ2-1|-|TRBD2|TRBV13
TGTGCCAGCAGCTTAGTGACTAGCGGTAACAATGAGCAGTTCTTC
CASSLVTSGNNEQFF
>TRBJ2-4|-|TRBD1|TRBV28
TGTGCCAGCACGCCTGTCCCGGGACAGGGAACGAACATTCAGTACTTC
CASTPVPGQGTNIQYF
>TRBJ1-1|-|-|TRBV11-2
TGTGCCAGCAGCTTATTGGTCGGGGTCACTGAAGCTTTCTTT
CASSLLVGVTEAFF
>TRBJ2-3|-|-|TRBV5-4
TGTGCCAGCTACGAGAGTGTCGTCGACCGGGATACGCAGTATTTT
CASYESVVDRDTQYF
>TRBJ2-2|-|TRBD1|TRBV10-1
TGCGCCAGCAGTGGACAAAGAGAGGGACAGTGGGCCGGGGAGCTGTTTTTT
CASSGQREGQWAGELFF
>TRBJ2-1|-|-|TRBV28
TGTGCCAGCAATCTTGGTGACCTTCCCGATGAGCAGTTCTTC
CASNLGDLPDEQFF
>TRBJ1-1|-|-|TRBV29-1
TGCAGCGTGGGTTTCGGGTGGAACACTGAAGCTTTCTTT
CSVGFGWNTEAFF
>TRBJ2-7|few|TRBD1|TRBV7-9
TGTGCCAGCAGCTTAGCCACCGGGACAGGGGACGAGCAGTACTTC
CASSLATGTGDEQYF
>TRBJ2-5|-|-|TRBV28
TGTGCCAGCAGATGGACCGGCCAAGAGACCCAGTACTTC
CASRWTGQETQYF
>TRBJ2-7|-|TRBD1|TRBV19
TGTGCCAGTACCCCCGGGACAGGGGCCTACGAGCAGTACTTC
CASTPGTGAYEQYF
>TRBJ2-1|-|TRBD2|TRBV27
TGTGCCAGCAGTCGGACTAGCGGGAGCTACAATGAGCAGTTCTTC
CASSRTSGSYNEQFF
>TRBJ1-2|-|TRBD1|TRBV5-6
TGTGCCAGCAGCTTGGGGGACAGGGAAATGAAAGACTATGGCTACACCTTC
CASSLGDREMKDYGYTF
>TRBJ1-3|-|-|TRBV5-1
TGCGCCAGCAGCTTATTCTCTGGAAACACCATATATTTT
CASSLFSGNTIYF
>TRBJ2-1|-|-|TRBV29-1
TGCAGCGTTGAAAGCCGGACGTCTTACAATGAGCAGTTCTTC
CSVESRTSYNEQFF
>TRBJ1-2|-|TRBD1|TRBV30
TGCGCCTGGTGGACAGGGGTAGATGGCTACACCTTC
CAWWTGVDGYTF
>TRBJ1-2|-|-|TRBV4-1
TGCGCCAGCAGCGGGCGGGCCGGCTTAGTTGGCTACACCTTC
CASSGRAGLVGYTF
>TRBJ2-1|-|-|TRBV27
TGTGCCAGCAGTTTATCCCCCGCAGGGACCATTACAAGTGAGCAGTTCTTC
CASSLSPAGTITSEQFF
>TRBJ2-1|-|TRBD2|TRBV5-6
TGTGCCAGCAGCGCTGGGACTAGCGGGAGCCTGTTCTTC
CASSAGTSGSLFF
>TRBJ1-1|-|-|TRBV6-1
TGTGCCAGCAGTGAAACAGCAGGGCAGAACACTGAAGCTTTCTTT
CASSETAGQNTEAFF
>TRBJ2-7|-|-|TRBV14
TGTGCCAGCAGCCAAGTGGGCCGAACCTACGAGCAGTACTTC
CASSQVGRTYEQYF
>TRBJ2-7|-|-|TRBV4-1
TGCGCCAGCAGCCTAACCTCGGGGGGCCTCCCCTACGAGCAGTACTTC
CASSLTSGGLPYEQYF
>TRBJ2-7|-|TRBD2|TRBV13
TGTGCCAGCAGCTTCGGGACTAGCGGGAGGGGCGGGCAGTACTTC
CASSFGTSGRGGQYF
>TRBJ2-5|-|-|TRBV28
TGTGCCAGCAGTTTATCCGGGGGTGAGACCCAGTACTTC
CASSLSGGETQYF
>TRBJ2-3|-|-|TRBV4-1
TGCGCCAGCAGCCAGGCGGGGGGGACAGGGTACACAGATACGCAGTATTTT
CASSQAGGTGYTDTQYF
>TRBJ2-7|-|-|TRBV5-1
TGCGCCAGCAGCTTGGTGGGCGAGCAGTACTTC
CASSLVGEQYF
>TRBJ1-1|-|-|TRBV6-1
TGTGCCACCTGGCGGGTATACGTTGAAGCTTTCTTT
CATWRVYVEAFF
>TRBJ2-1|-|-|TRBV19
TGTGCCAGTAGTCCATCGAGCTCCTACAATGAGCAGTTCTTC
CASSPSSSYNEQFF
>TRBJ2-5|-|-|TRBV5-1
TGCGCCAGCAGCTTCGGGGGTTCTCAGGAGACCCAGTACTTC
CASSFGGSQETQYF
>TRBJ2-7|-|-|TRBV4-3
TGCGCCAGCAGCCCACGTAGTGCTTCTAACGAGCAGTACTTC
CASSPRSASNEQYF
>TRBJ2-7|-|-|TRBV5-1
TGCGCCAGCAGCTTAACAGGGCAGGCCCACGAGCAGTACTTC
CASSLTGQAHEQYF
>TRBJ2-1|-|-|TRBV5-1
TGCGCCAGCAGCTTGGCCCTCAGAGAGAGCTCCTACAATGAGCAGTTCTTC
CASSLALRESSYNEQFF
>TRBJ2-1|-|TRBD2|TRBV27
TGTGCCAGCAGTGGCCTTTTGGGCGGGAGCCACTCCTACAATGAGCAGTTCTTC
CASSGLLGGSHSYNEQFF
>TRBJ1-4|-|-|TRBV10-3
TGTGCCATCAGTGAAAGATTAAGGGGCCCCACAACTAATGAAAAACTGTTTTTT
CAISERLRGPTTNEKLFF
>TRBJ1-1|-|-|TRBV5-5
TGTGCCAGCAGCTTGGTGGGGAGGTCCTTCAAGTCTTTCTTT
CASSLVGRSFKSFF
>TRBJ1-2|-|TRBD1|TRBV29-1
TGCAGCGTTCGGGTGACAGGGACTCCGGGCTACACCTTC
CSVRVTGTPGYTF
>TRBJ1-1|-|-|TRBV6-1
TGTGCCAGCAGTGAAGAGGGGGACACTGAAGCTTTCTTT
CASSEEGDTEAFF
>TRBJ1-2|-|-|TRBV5-4
TGTGCCAGCAGCGAACCGGGCCAGGCCGATTTGTATGGCTACACCTTC
CASSEPGQADLYGYTF
>TRBJ1-1|few|-|TRBV6-6
TGTGCCAGCAGTTACTCGGAGGGGAACACTGAAGCTTTCTTT
CASSYSEGNTEAFF
>TRBJ2-2|once|TRBD1|TRBV6-5
TGTGCCAGCAGTTACTCCAGGGGGCGCACCGGGGAGCTGTTTTTT
CASSYSRGRTGELFF
>TRBJ2-7|-|TRBD2|TRBV30
TGTGCCTGTCAGATAGCGGGAGGAGCGGACGAGCAGTACTTC
CACQIAGGADEQYF
>TRBJ1-2|-|-|TRBV29-1
TGCAGCGTGGTTATTCCGGACTATGGCTACACCTTC
CSVVIPDYGYTF
>TRBJ2-7|-|-|TRBV28
TGTGCCAGCAGCCGCCGACTCGACTACGAGCAGTACTTC
CASSRRLDYEQYF
>TRBJ2-7|-|-|TRBV7-9
TGTGCCAGCAGCTTACAGGCCTCCTACGAGCAGTACTTC
CASSLQASYEQYF
>TRBJ2-1|-|-|TRBV29-1
TGCAGCGTCCTACTGAGCGGCAGGGGGACTAGGAATGAGCAGTTCTTC
CSVLLSGRGTRNEQFF
>TRBJ2-3|-|TRBD1|TRBV10-3
TGTGCCATCAGTGATACAGGGGTCTTTGGGGATACGCAGTATTTT
CAISDTGVFGDTQYF
>TRBJ2-7|-|TRBD1|TRBV4-1
TGCGCCAGCAGCCTGGGACAGAACTACGAGCAGTACTTC
CASSLGQNYEQYF